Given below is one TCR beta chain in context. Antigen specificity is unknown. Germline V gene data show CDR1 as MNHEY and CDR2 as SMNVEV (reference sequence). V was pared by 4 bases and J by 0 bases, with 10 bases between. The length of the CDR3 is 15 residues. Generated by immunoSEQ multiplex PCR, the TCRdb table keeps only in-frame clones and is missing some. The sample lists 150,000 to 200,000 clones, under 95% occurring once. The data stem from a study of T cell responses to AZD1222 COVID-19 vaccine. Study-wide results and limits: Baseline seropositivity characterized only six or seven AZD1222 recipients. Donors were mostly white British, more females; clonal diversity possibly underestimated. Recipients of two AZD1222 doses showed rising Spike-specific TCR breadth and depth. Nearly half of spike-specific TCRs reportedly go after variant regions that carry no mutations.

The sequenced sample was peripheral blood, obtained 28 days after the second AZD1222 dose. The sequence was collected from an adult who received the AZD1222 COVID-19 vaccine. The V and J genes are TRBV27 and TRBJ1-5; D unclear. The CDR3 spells CASSSGRNSNQPQHF. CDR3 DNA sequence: TGTGCCAGCAGTTCCGGACGGAATAGCAATCAGCCCCAGCATTTT.